This T cell receptor beta chain was identified in a study of human T cells and chemical hapten exposure. In this sample, this clonotype turned up many times. TCRdb ran MiXCR on the RACE reads and lists one entry per CDR3 protein. The sample consists of 110,000 to 150,000 distinct CDR3 sequences, 12% of them appearing once. This sample's time point: patch test 2, 6 weeks after DPC sensitization. Treatment reported: therapeutic diphenylcyclopropenone sensitization with weekly scalp DPC. Trimming took off 6 bases at V and 2 bases at J, with 12 bases between the two ends. Germline V lookup: CDR1 SGHVS, CDR2 FNYEAQ. CDR3 length: 14 amino acids.

This chain uses TRBV7-6 with TRBJ2-3; no clear D gene. This clonotype was obtained from a woman between 50 and 59 years old with alopecia areata. Some clones in this sample may be carry-over from other donors' samples. Sample: whole blood, taken in connection with sensitization to the hapten diphenylcyclopropenone (DPC). CDR3 protein: CASRKSIPTDTQYF. CDR3 sequence (DNA): TGTGCCAGCAGGAAGAGCATTCCCACAGATACGCAGTATTTT.